Listed below are T cell receptor beta chains from one sample, sequenced in a study of a mutant IDH1 vaccine in newly diagnosed glioma. No antigen has been identified for these receptors. Generated by immunoSEQ multiplex PCR, the TCRdb table keeps only in-frame clones and is missing some. The sample carries roughly 26,000 clones, approximately 82% recorded once. The material sequenced was PBMCs, taken from a glioma patient whose treatment included an IDH1 peptide vaccine. Every receptor here comes from a man in his thirties or forties with glioma. Both conserved end residues are part of each CDR3. Fields, in order: V gene, CDR3 protein.

>TRBV2
CASSEAAGSPLNTEAFF
>TRBV10-2
CASGRSANEQFF
>TRBV10-1
CASSPRTGPDTQYF
>TRBV5-6
CASSRVRTSSYEQYF
>TRBV5-6
CASSYWGGMNTEAFF
>TRBV5-1
CASSSFRTNEQFF
>TRBV9
CASSVEPGVADQYF
>TRBV5-6
CASSLAGTNTEAFF
>TRBV6-1
CASSENPSGSTDTQYF
>TRBV6-5
CASSYLGAGRETEAFF
>TRBV11-2
CASSLGQGSFF
>TRBV5-4
CASTYTDTQYF
>TRBV6-5
CASSRVWGSDQPQHF
>TRBV5-1
CASRTGTGIKDGYTF
>TRBV7-2
CASSLERDLSTDTQYF
>TRBV5-4
CASSLAGGARDEQFF
>TRBV19
CASSGRESPTDTQYF
>TRBV30
CAWSRLAPYEQYF
>TRBV14
CASSQDRGISEQFF
>TRBV7-2
CASSRRNTEAFF
>TRBV5-1
CASSPDRGLEHEQFF
>TRBV5-1
CASSLEGATNSPLHF
>TRBV5-4
CASSLAQLGERAYGYTF
>TRBV25-1
CASSEGGLYNEQFF
>TRBV19
CASNPRGNTEAFF
>TRBV6-1
CASSEAGVYGYTF
>TRBV7-9
CASSGWGPSSYEQYF
>TRBV4-3
CASSQTFGGAKNIQYF
>TRBV6-5
CASSTLLAGEGEQYF
>TRBV5-1
CASSLSPSYEQYF
>TRBV9
CASSVGGISNQPQHF
>TRBV6-1
CASNPDRAQETQYF